This T cell receptor (beta chain) derives from a study of TIL therapy for anti-PD-1-resistant metastatic lung cancer. The immunoSEQ assay was v3. Clones were read by immunoSEQ multiplex PCR, and TCRdb kept only the in-frame ones, dropping some. The sample includes fewer than 60,000 clones, about 86% seen only once; the top ten take 4.5% to 6%. Sample time point: pre-treatment sample, taken before nivolumab and TIL therapy. V lost 0 bases and J 0 bases, leaving 10 bases between the germline ends. The CDR3 consists of 16 residues. Per germline, CDR1 KGHSY and CDR2 FQNENV. The sequence was obtained from a person aged 30 to 80 with non-small cell lung cancer. Sequencing was performed on blood, taken at baseline. The chain couples TRBV16 to TRBJ2-3; D call uncertain. The CDR3 reads CASSQSLTLSTDTQYF. The CDR3 nucleotides read TGTGCCAGCAGCCAATCTCTCACACTTAGCACAGATACGCAGTATTTT.